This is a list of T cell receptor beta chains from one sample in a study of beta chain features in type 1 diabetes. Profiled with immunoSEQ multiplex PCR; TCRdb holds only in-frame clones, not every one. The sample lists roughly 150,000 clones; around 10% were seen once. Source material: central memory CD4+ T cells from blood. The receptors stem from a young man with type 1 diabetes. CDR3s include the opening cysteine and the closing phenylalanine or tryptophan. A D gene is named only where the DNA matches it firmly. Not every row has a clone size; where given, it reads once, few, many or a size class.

cdr3_nt: TGCAGCGTTGTCTCCATTCCGGGGGCCCAGTACTTC; cdr3_aa: CSVVSIPGAQYF; j_call: TRBJ2-5; clone_size: few; v_call: TRBV29-1; d_call: NA
cdr3_nt: TGTGCCAGCGGGGAGTTTCCCGACGATGAGCAGTTCTTC; cdr3_aa: CASGEFPDDEQFF; j_call: TRBJ2-1; clone_size: NA; v_call: TRBV2; d_call: NA
cdr3_nt: TGTGCCTGGATGGGAGGGGGAGACACCGGGGAGCTGTTTTTT; cdr3_aa: CAWMGGGDTGELFF; j_call: TRBJ2-2; clone_size: NA; v_call: TRBV30; d_call: NA
cdr3_nt: TGTGCCAGCAGCCCACGGACAGTTAATCGCCCCACAGATACGCAGTATTTT; cdr3_aa: CASSPRTVNRPTDTQYF; j_call: TRBJ2-3; clone_size: few; v_call: TRBV14; d_call: NA
cdr3_nt: TGTGCCACCAGCAGGGCTGGCAGTAGGGGCTATGGCTACACCTTC; cdr3_aa: CATSRAGSRGYGYTF; j_call: TRBJ1-2; clone_size: once; v_call: TRBV15; d_call: NA
cdr3_nt: TGTGCCAGCAGCTCCGGACAATTAAGGGAGCAGTACTTC; cdr3_aa: CASSSGQLREQYF; j_call: TRBJ2-7; clone_size: few; v_call: TRBV28; d_call: NA
cdr3_nt: TGTGCCAGCAGCCCCCAGCTAGCGGGAGCGCTTACCTACGAGCAGTACTTC; cdr3_aa: CASSPQLAGALTYEQYF; j_call: TRBJ2-7; clone_size: NA; v_call: TRBV4-2; d_call: TRBD2
cdr3_nt: TGCGCCAGCAGCCAAGAGGGGAGAGGGGGGGAGTTCTTC; cdr3_aa: CASSQEGRGGEFF; j_call: TRBJ2-1; clone_size: few; v_call: TRBV4-3; d_call: NA
cdr3_nt: TGTGCCAGCAGCGTAGGGACTAGCGTTACCGGGGAGCTGTTTTTT; cdr3_aa: CASSVGTSVTGELFF; j_call: TRBJ2-2; clone_size: few; v_call: TRBV9; d_call: TRBD2
cdr3_nt: TGTGCCAGCAGCTTGATGACAGGTGGAGATACGCAGTATTTT; cdr3_aa: CASSLMTGGDTQYF; j_call: TRBJ2-3; clone_size: few; v_call: TRBV7-9; d_call: NA
cdr3_nt: TGTGCCAGCAGCGAGACAGGGGGCGGAGAGACCCAGTACTTC; cdr3_aa: CASSETGGGETQYF; j_call: TRBJ2-5; clone_size: few; v_call: TRBV28; d_call: TRBD1
cdr3_nt: TGTGCCAGCTATCAGGGCTACGAGCAGTACTTC; cdr3_aa: CASYQGYEQYF; j_call: TRBJ2-7; clone_size: few; v_call: TRBV7-2; d_call: NA
cdr3_nt: TGTGCCAGCAGCTTGGTACAGGCAGCCGATGATCAGCCCCAGCATTTT; cdr3_aa: CASSLVQAADDQPQHF; j_call: TRBJ1-5; clone_size: few; v_call: TRBV5-6; d_call: NA
cdr3_nt: TGTGCCAGCAGCTCAACCACCGGGACAGACTATGGCTACACCTTC; cdr3_aa: CASSSTTGTDYGYTF; j_call: TRBJ1-2; clone_size: few; v_call: TRBV9; d_call: TRBD1
cdr3_nt: TGTGCCAGCAGCTTAGTCCCCAGGGGAGGGTCCGGGGCCAACGTCCTGACTTTC; cdr3_aa: CASSLVPRGGSGANVLTF; j_call: TRBJ2-6; clone_size: few; v_call: TRBV11-1; d_call: NA
cdr3_nt: TGTGCCACCAGCAGACGTCCCGGGACAGCGAAGGGGAACACTGAAGCTTTCTTT; cdr3_aa: CATSRRPGTAKGNTEAFF; j_call: TRBJ1-1; clone_size: NA; v_call: TRBV15; d_call: TRBD1
cdr3_nt: TGTGCCAGTAGTTCCCTAAGGGCAGGAGTAGCGGGTTACGGGAATGAGCAGTTCTTC; cdr3_aa: CASSSLRAGVAGYGNEQFF; j_call: TRBJ2-1; clone_size: few; v_call: TRBV19; d_call: TRBD2
cdr3_nt: TGTGCCAGCTCACCCCTAGGGGGAATTCCCTCCTCTGGGGCCAACGTCCTGACTTTC; cdr3_aa: CASSPLGGIPSSGANVLTF; j_call: TRBJ2-6; clone_size: NA; v_call: TRBV18; d_call: NA
cdr3_nt: TGTGCCAGCAGTAGGGGGAGTGGAATGGGGCTCTCTGGGGCCAACGTCCTGACTTTC; cdr3_aa: CASSRGSGMGLSGANVLTF; j_call: TRBJ2-6; clone_size: NA; v_call: TRBV27; d_call: NA
cdr3_nt: TGTGCCAGCAGCCAACAGGGCAGAGACACCTTC; cdr3_aa: CASSQQGRDTF; j_call: TRBJ1-2; clone_size: NA; v_call: TRBV2; d_call: NA
cdr3_nt: TGTGCCAGCAGCTTGGCCCTGACAGGGGGCGGTGGCTACACCTTC; cdr3_aa: CASSLALTGGGGYTF; j_call: TRBJ1-2; clone_size: few; v_call: TRBV5-4; d_call: TRBD1
cdr3_nt: TGTGCCAGCAGCCCACCCCTAGCGGGAGGGCCCGGTGAGCAGTTCTTC; cdr3_aa: CASSPPLAGGPGEQFF; j_call: TRBJ2-1; clone_size: few; v_call: TRBV7-9; d_call: TRBD2
cdr3_nt: TGTGCCAGCAGCCAAGGGGATCTCCTGGGGGGTGAGCAGTTCTTC; cdr3_aa: CASSQGDLLGGEQFF; j_call: TRBJ2-1; clone_size: few; v_call: TRBV28; d_call: NA
cdr3_nt: TGTGCCAGCAGCGCCGGGACAGCCTATGGCTACACCTTC; cdr3_aa: CASSAGTAYGYTF; j_call: TRBJ1-2; clone_size: few; v_call: TRBV7-9; d_call: TRBD1
cdr3_nt: TGCGCCAGCAGCCAAGATGCGCAGAACACCGGGGAGCTGTTTTTT; cdr3_aa: CASSQDAQNTGELFF; j_call: TRBJ2-2; clone_size: few; v_call: TRBV4-3; d_call: NA
cdr3_nt: TGTGCCTGGAGGCCGGGACTAGCCTTTGACGAGCAGTACTTC; cdr3_aa: CAWRPGLAFDEQYF; j_call: TRBJ2-7; clone_size: NA; v_call: TRBV30; d_call: TRBD2
cdr3_nt: TGTGCCAGCAGCTTATCACTAGCGGAAGAGACCCAGTACTTC; cdr3_aa: CASSLSLAEETQYF; j_call: TRBJ2-5; clone_size: few; v_call: TRBV11-2; d_call: TRBD2
cdr3_nt: TGTGCCAGCAGCTTACGCCGCGACAGTGAAGGAGATACGCAGTATTTT; cdr3_aa: CASSLRRDSEGDTQYF; j_call: TRBJ2-3; clone_size: few; v_call: TRBV11-2; d_call: NA
cdr3_nt: TGTGCCAGCAGCCCCAGGGGCGTCGACAACATTCAGTACTTC; cdr3_aa: CASSPRGVDNIQYF; j_call: TRBJ2-4; clone_size: NA; v_call: TRBV7-6; d_call: NA
cdr3_nt: TGTGCCAGCAGTAGCGGCAACACCGGGGAGCTGTTTTTT; cdr3_aa: CASSSGNTGELFF; j_call: TRBJ2-2; clone_size: NA; v_call: TRBV28; d_call: NA
cdr3_nt: TGTGCCAGCTTCTCGGGACAGCTAAACAATGAGCAGTTCTTC; cdr3_aa: CASFSGQLNNEQFF; j_call: TRBJ2-1; clone_size: few; v_call: TRBV6-6; d_call: TRBD1
cdr3_nt: TGCAGCGTTCCAGGCGGGAGTTCCTACGAGCAGTACTTC; cdr3_aa: CSVPGGSSYEQYF; j_call: TRBJ2-7; clone_size: few; v_call: TRBV29-1; d_call: TRBD2
cdr3_nt: TGTGCCAGCAGCTTGACGTCTAGCGGGAGGATCCAAGAGACCCAGTACTTC; cdr3_aa: CASSLTSSGRIQETQYF; j_call: TRBJ2-5; clone_size: few; v_call: TRBV7-2; d_call: TRBD2
cdr3_nt: TGTGCCAGCGGGTCATACATGGACGAGCAGTACTTC; cdr3_aa: CASGSYMDEQYF; j_call: TRBJ2-7; clone_size: NA; v_call: TRBV10-3; d_call: NA
cdr3_nt: TGTGCCAGCAGCCCACGGAGAGCAGGGAGGGATGAGCAGTTCTTC; cdr3_aa: CASSPRRAGRDEQFF; j_call: TRBJ2-1; clone_size: NA; v_call: TRBV6-5; d_call: TRBD2
cdr3_nt: TGCAGCGTTTTCGGCGGGAGCTTGGGTGAGCAGTTCTTC; cdr3_aa: CSVFGGSLGEQFF; j_call: TRBJ2-1; clone_size: few; v_call: TRBV29-1; d_call: TRBD2
cdr3_nt: TGCGCCAGCAGCTTGGTACCAGGGATCTACAATGAGCAGTTCTTC; cdr3_aa: CASSLVPGIYNEQFF; j_call: TRBJ2-1; clone_size: few; v_call: TRBV5-1; d_call: NA
cdr3_nt: TGTGCCAGTACCCTCGACGGGTTCACTGAAGCTTTCTTT; cdr3_aa: CASTLDGFTEAFF; j_call: TRBJ1-1; clone_size: NA; v_call: TRBV19; d_call: NA
cdr3_nt: TGTGCCAGCAGCCTGACCGGGACAGGGCTTCCCTACGAGCAGTACTTC; cdr3_aa: CASSLTGTGLPYEQYF; j_call: TRBJ2-7; clone_size: NA; v_call: TRBV7-3; d_call: TRBD1
cdr3_nt: TGTGCCAGCTCACGGGGAGGGAGCGAAAAACTGTTTTTT; cdr3_aa: CASSRGGSEKLFF; j_call: TRBJ1-4; clone_size: few; v_call: TRBV6-6; d_call: NA
cdr3_nt: TGTGCCAGCTATCAGGGCTACGAGCAGTACTTC; cdr3_aa: CASYQGYEQYF; j_call: TRBJ2-7; clone_size: few; v_call: TRBV11-2; d_call: NA